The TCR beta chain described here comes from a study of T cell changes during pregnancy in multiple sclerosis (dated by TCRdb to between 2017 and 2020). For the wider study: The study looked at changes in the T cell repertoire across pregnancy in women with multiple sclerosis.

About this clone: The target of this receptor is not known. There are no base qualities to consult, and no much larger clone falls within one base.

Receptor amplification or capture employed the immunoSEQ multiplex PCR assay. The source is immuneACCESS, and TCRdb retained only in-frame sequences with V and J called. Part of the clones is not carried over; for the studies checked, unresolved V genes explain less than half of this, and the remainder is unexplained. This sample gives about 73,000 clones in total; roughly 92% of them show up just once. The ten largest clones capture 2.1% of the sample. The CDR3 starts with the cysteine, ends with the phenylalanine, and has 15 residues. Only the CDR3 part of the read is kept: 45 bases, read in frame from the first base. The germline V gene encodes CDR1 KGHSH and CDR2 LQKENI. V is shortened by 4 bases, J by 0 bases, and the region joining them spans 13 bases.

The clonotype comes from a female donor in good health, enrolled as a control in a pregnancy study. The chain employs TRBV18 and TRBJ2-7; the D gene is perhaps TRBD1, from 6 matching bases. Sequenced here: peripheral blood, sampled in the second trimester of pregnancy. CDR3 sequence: CASSQGRGGSYEQYF. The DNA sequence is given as TGTGCCAGCTCACAGGGCAGGGGCGGCTCCTACGAGCAGTACTTC.